This T cell receptor (beta chain) was captured by sequencing in a study of long-term antiretroviral therapy in people with HIV. With survey level as its setting, the immunoSEQ assay was v3.0. The data were produced by immunoSEQ multiplex PCR, yet TCRdb's version contains in-frame clones alone and is incomplete. The sample records about 28,000 clones, 84% being singletons. The sequenced sample was unsorted PBMCs, obtained 0.4 years after starting antiretroviral therapy. This sequence originates from a man in his late teens or twenties with HIV.

The CDR3 loop is CASSSAGRLYERTDTQYF. CDR3 nucleotides: TGTGCCAGCAGCTCCGCGGGACGGCTCTACGAACGCACAGATACGCAGTATTTT. The chain recombines TRBV11-2 with TRBJ2-3; a possible D gene is TRBD2 (6 bases). The germline V gene encodes CDR1 SGHAT and CDR2 FQNNGV. This CDR3 contains 18 residues. Trimming removed 4 bases from V and 1 base from J, with 21 bases in between.